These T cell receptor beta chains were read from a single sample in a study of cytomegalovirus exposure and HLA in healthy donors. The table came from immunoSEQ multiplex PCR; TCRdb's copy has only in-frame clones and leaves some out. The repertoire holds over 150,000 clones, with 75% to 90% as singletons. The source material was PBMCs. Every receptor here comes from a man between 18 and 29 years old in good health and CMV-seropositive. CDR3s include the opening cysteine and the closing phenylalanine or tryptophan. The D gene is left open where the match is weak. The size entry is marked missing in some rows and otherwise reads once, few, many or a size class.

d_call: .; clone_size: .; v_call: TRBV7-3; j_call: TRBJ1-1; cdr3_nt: TGTGCCAGCAGCAATCAGGCTGGGAGCACTGAAGCTTTCTTT; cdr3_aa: CASSNQAGSTEAFF
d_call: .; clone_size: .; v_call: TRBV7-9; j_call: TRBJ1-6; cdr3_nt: TGTGCCAGCAGCCCCCTAGGGCCGGCAGCGGGATTAGGTTCACCCCTCCACTTT; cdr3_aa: CASSPLGPAAGLGSPLHF
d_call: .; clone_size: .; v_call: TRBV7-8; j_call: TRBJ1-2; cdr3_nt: TGTGCCAGCAGCACCACAGGGATTTCCTATGGCTACACCTTC; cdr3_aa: CASSTTGISYGYTF
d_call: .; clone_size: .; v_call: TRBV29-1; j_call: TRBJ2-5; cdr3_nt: TGCAGCGTTGAAGTGGCGGTGGAGACCCAGTACTTC; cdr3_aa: CSVEVAVETQYF
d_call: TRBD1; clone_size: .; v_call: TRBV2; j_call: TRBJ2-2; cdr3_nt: TGTGCCAGCTTAAGGGGGCAGGGGTCGAACACCGGGGAGCTGTTTTTT; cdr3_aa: CASLRGQGSNTGELFF
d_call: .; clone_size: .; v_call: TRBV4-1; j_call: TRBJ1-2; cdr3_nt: TGCGCCAGCAGCCAAGTGCAGGGCGCTAACTATGGCTACACCTTC; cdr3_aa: CASSQVQGANYGYTF
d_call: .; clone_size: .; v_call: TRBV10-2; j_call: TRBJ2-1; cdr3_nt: TGCGCCAGCAGCTCCCTAGCGCTGGGGGATGAGCAGTTCTTC; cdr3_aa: CASSSLALGDEQFF
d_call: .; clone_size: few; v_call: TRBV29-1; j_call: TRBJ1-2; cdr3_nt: TGCAGCGTCTCCGGGGGCTACACCTTC; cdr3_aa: CSVSGGYTF
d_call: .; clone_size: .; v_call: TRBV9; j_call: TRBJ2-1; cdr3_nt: TGTGCCAGCAGCCCCTCCCCGGCCTACAATGAGCAGTTCTTC; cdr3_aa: CASSPSPAYNEQFF
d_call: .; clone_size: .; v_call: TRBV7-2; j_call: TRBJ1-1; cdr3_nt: TGTGCCAGCAGCTCCTTCACGGGTTACACTGAAGCTTTCTTT; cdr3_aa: CASSSFTGYTEAFF
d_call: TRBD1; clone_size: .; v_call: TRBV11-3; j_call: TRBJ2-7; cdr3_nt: TGTGCCAGCAGCTTAGGGGGACAGACCTACGAGCAGTACTTC; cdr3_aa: CASSLGGQTYEQYF
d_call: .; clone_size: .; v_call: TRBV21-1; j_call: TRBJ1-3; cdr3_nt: TGTGCCAGCAGTCCTCTGTCGACAGTCTCTGGAAACACCATATATTTT; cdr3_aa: CASSPLSTVSGNTIYF
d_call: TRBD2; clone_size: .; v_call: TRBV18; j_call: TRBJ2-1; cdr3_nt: TGTGCCAGCTCACCCTCGGGAGGGAAGGAAGGGAATGAGCAGTTCTTC; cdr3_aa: CASSPSGGKEGNEQFF
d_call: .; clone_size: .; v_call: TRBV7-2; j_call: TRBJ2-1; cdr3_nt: TGTGCCAGCAGCTCCAGGGGCGGGGGCTACAATGAGCAGTTCTTC; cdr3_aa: CASSSRGGGYNEQFF
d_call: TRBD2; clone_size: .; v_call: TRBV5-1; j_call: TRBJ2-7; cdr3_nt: TGCGCCAGCAGCCCACCCTGGGGGGGAGTCCAGGACGAGCAGTACTTC; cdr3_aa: CASSPPWGGVQDEQYF
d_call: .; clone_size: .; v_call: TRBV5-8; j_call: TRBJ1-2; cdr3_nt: TGTGCCAGCACTCCCTGGGCAGGGATCCATGGCTACACCTTC; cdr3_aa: CASTPWAGIHGYTF
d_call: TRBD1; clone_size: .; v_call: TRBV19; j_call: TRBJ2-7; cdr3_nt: TGTGCCAGTAGTGGGGACAGGGGAGGACCCTACGAGCAGTACTTC; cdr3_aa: CASSGDRGGPYEQYF
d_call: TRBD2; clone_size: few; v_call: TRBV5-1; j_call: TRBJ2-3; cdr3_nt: TGCGCCAGCAGCTTGGAAGGGGCGACTAGCGGGGAGCAGTATTTT; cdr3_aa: CASSLEGATSGEQYF
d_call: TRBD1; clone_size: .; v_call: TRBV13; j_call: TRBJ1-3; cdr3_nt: TGTGCCAGCAGCTTTGGACAGGGCGTCTCTGGAAACACCATATATTTT; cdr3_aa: CASSFGQGVSGNTIYF
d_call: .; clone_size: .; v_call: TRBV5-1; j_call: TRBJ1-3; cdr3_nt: TGCGCCAGCAGCTTGGAACAGGGTGGATACTCTGGAAACACCATATATTTT; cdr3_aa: CASSLEQGGYSGNTIYF
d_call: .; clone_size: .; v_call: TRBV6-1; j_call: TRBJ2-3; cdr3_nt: TGTGCCAGCAGTGAGGCTCGCACAGATACGCAGTATTTT; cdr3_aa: CASSEARTDTQYF
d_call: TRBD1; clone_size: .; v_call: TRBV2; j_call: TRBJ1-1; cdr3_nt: TGTGCCAGCAGTGACTCCAGGGGGGACGGCACTGAAGCTTTCTTT; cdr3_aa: CASSDSRGDGTEAFF
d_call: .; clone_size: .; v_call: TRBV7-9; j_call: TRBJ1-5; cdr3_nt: TGTGCCAGCAGCGCACAGGGTCCTGGCAATCAGCCCCAGCATTTT; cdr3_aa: CASSAQGPGNQPQHF
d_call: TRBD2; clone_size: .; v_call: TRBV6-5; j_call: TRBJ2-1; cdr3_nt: TGTGCCAGCAGACCTGCCACTAGCGGTGGTGAGCAGTTCTTC; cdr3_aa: CASRPATSGGEQFF
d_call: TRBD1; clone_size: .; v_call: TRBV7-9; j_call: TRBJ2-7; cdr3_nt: TGTGCCAGCAGAGGACAGGGGGCCGACGAGCAGTACTTC; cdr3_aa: CASRGQGADEQYF
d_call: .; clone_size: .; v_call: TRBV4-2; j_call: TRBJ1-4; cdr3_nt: TGTGCCAGCAGCCAATCCAGGACAACTAATGAAAAACTGTTTTTT; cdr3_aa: CASSQSRTTNEKLFF
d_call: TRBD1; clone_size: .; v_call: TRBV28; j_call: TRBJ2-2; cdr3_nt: TGTGCCAGCAGGACCCCAGGCACAGGGGGCTTCGGGGAGCTGTTTTTT; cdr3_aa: CASRTPGTGGFGELFF